The entry below gives a single TCR beta chain sequence along with its context. This sample includes further DNA sequences coding for the same CDR3. The record originates from a study of OX40 agonist ivuxolimab in advanced cancers. CDR3 length equals 14 residues. The V end lost 1 base, the J end lost 3 bases, and 9 bases lay between the germline ends. Per the germline V gene, CDR1 is SNHLY and CDR2 is FYNNEI. TCRdb keeps only in-frame clones here, not all; method: immunoSEQ multiplex PCR. The table records 59,000 or so clones, roughly 82% of them present only once. This chain connects TRBV2 to TRBJ2-5, with D possibly being TRBD2 (6 bases). This sequence originates from an adult with an advanced solid tumor such as melanoma, head and neck, liver or kidney cancer. The material was CD4+ or CD8+ T cells sorted from blood, obtained in a trial of the OX40 agonist ivuxolimab. CDR3 sequence (DNA): TGTGCCAGCAGTGAAGAGGCGGGGAAAGAGACCCAGTACTTC. This gives the protein CASSEEAGKETQYF.